These 27 T cell receptor beta chains were all obtained from the same sample, sequenced in a study of OX40 agonist ivuxolimab in advanced cancers. Produced via immunoSEQ multiplex PCR; TCRdb's table is partial and in-frame only. The sample has around 35,000 clones; 80% to 85% are singletons. Material: CD4+ or CD8+ T cells sorted from blood, obtained in a trial of the OX40 agonist ivuxolimab. These receptors came from an adult with an advanced solid tumor such as melanoma, head and neck, liver or kidney cancer.

V usage is TRBV6-6 and J usage is TRBJ2-3; D may correspond to TRBD1 or TRBD2 (5 bases each). The germline V gene encodes CDR1 MNHNY and CDR2 SVGAGI (reference sequence). This CDR3 has 15 residues. The ends were cut back, 8 bases at V and 0 bases at J, with 15 bases in the middle. CDR3 in amino acids: CASRRDDASTDTQYF. CDR3 coding DNA: TGTGCCAGCCGCCGGGACGACGCTAGCACAGATACGCAGTATTTT.

Comment on this clone: Other DNA sequences in this specimen translate into the identical CDR3. The V call is TRBV29-1, the J call TRBJ2-7, with 10 bases fitting TRBD2. In germline, CDR1 is SQVTM, CDR2 ANQGSEA. CDR3 length equals 15 residues. V dropped 6 bases and J dropped 3; count of bases not matched to a gene: 11. The DNA for the CDR3 is TGCAGCGTGGGGGGCTTTAGCGGGGGGTTCTACGAGCAGTACTTC. Its translation is CSVGGFSGGFYEQYF.

The chain uses TRBV2 and TRBJ1-5; 7 nucleotides align to TRBD1. Germline-derived CDR1 and CDR2 are SNHLY and FYNNEI. Trimming took 6 bases from V and 1 from J; bases not matched to a gene: 9. There are 16 residues in the CDR3. As DNA, the CDR3 is TGTGCCAGCAGCGAGAACAGGGGAGAGAGCAATCAGCCCCAGCATTTT. Translation gives CASSENRGESNQPQHF.

The chain couples TRBV28 to TRBJ1-4, with TRBD1 as a possible D gene (5 bases). V dropped 6 bases and J dropped 8 bases, with 16 bases sitting between them. Germline values: CDR1 MDHEN, CDR2 SYDVKM. This CDR3 contains 14 residues. This CDR3 is CASSGGGFKEKLFF. In nucleotides, the CDR3 is TGTGCCAGCAGCGGGGGAGGGTTTAAAGAAAAACTGTTTTTT.

This clone was detected only once. This chain links TRBV5-1 with TRBJ1-1, with 9 bases matching TRBD1. This CDR3 spans 12 amino acids. Unmatched junction bases numbered 5, after V lost 4 bases and J lost 10 bases. Germline V gene lookup returns CDR1 SGHRS and CDR2 YFSETQ. The CDR3 region has the DNA TGCGCCAGCAGCAGGGACAGGGAGGGAGCTTTCTTT. Translation gives CASSRDREGAFF.

This rearrangement joins TRBV7-9 to TRBJ1-5, with D possibly being TRBD1 (5 bases). The CDR3 has 16 amino acids. CDR1 SEHNR and CDR2 FQNEAQ come from the germline V gene (reference sequence). V lost 1 base and J lost 7, with 17 bases in between. The CDR3 DNA sequence: TGTGCCAGCAGCTTAGATTTCGGGGGGTTTGGACAGCCCCAGCATTTT. This codes for CASSLDFGGFGQPQHF.

This chain joins TRBV30 and TRBJ1-1, with D unclear. This CDR3 is built from 11 residues. V was cut by 8 bases and J by 11 bases, with 18 bases left in between. CDR1 and CDR2 (germline): GTSNPN, SVGIG (reference sequence). As DNA, the CDR3 is TGTGCCCCTGAGTCCGAGGGTAGTGCTTTCTTT. This translates into CAPESEGSAFF.

The chain joins TRBV7-9 to TRBJ1-1; 8 positions match TRBD1. This CDR3 has 14 residues. Trimming removed 4 bases from V and 4 bases from J; junction bases left unmatched: 5. Germline V gene data show CDR1 as SEHNR and CDR2 as FQNEAQ (reference sequence). The CDR3 loop reads CASSSRGLGTEAFF. In DNA, the CDR3 is TGTGCCAGCAGCTCCAGGGGGCTCGGCACTGAAGCTTTCTTT.

This rearrangement joins TRBV6-5 to TRBJ1-1; TRBD1 matches 8 bases. CDR1 and CDR2 from the germline V gene are MNHEY and SVGAGI. The CDR3 covers 13 residues. Unmatched junction bases numbered 4, after V lost 5 bases and J lost 5 bases. Here the CDR3 DNA reads TGTGCCAGCAGTCGACAGGGGCGGACTGAAGCTTTCTTT. Translation gives CASSRQGRTEAFF.

This sequence joins TRBV5-4 and TRBJ2-1; 9 bases are a match to TRBD2. The CDR3 runs 13 residues. Trimming cost V 10 bases and J 1 base; bases outside gene matches: 3. In germline, CDR1 is SGHNT, CDR2 YYREEE (reference sequence). CDR3 nucleotide sequence: TGTGCCGGGCGGGAGGGGTCCTACAATGAGCAGTTCTTC. Its translation is CAGREGSYNEQFF.

V and J are TRBV6-5 and TRBJ1-5, with 8 bases matching TRBD1. V trimming: 4 bases; J trimming: 1 base; junction bases outside the gene matches: 3. The germline V gene encodes CDR1 MNHEY and CDR2 SVGAGI. The CDR3 length is 15 residues. The CDR3 spells CASSSDRGSNQPQHF. The CDR3 nucleotides are TGTGCCAGCAGTTCCGACAGGGGAAGCAATCAGCCCCAGCATTTT.

This clone was counted only a few times. V gene TRBV4-1 combines with J gene TRBJ2-3; the match to TRBD2 covers 9 bases. The germline gives CDR1 MGHRA, CDR2 YSYEKL. The length of the CDR3 is 15 residues. The J segment lost 5 bases and the V segment lost 5 bases, leaving 8 bases of the junction unmatched. CDR3 amino acids: CASSEVPAGGDTQYF. The CDR3 DNA sequence: TGCGCCAGCAGCGAAGTTCCAGCGGGAGGAGATACGCAGTATTTT.

The count of this clone is one. The chain's CDR3 is CASNHGGSRDTQYF. In nucleotides, the CDR3 is TGTGCCAGCAACCACGGGGGGAGTAGAGATACGCAGTATTTT. V gene TRBV25-1 combines with J gene TRBJ2-3, with TRBD2 matching over 7 bases. Germline V lookup: CDR1 MGHDK, CDR2 SYGVNS. V lost 7 bases to trimming and J lost 5 bases; unmatched junction nucleotides: 9. The CDR3 sequence is 14 residues long.

The genes are TRBV29-1 and TRBJ2-7; 8 bases line up with TRBD1. The CDR3 totals 14 residues. V gave up 5 bases and J gave up 5 bases; unmatched junction bases: 11. The germline gives CDR1 SQVTM, CDR2 ANQGSEA. The CDR3 region has the DNA TGCAGCGTTAGTAGACAGGGGAATAACGACGAGCAGTACTTC. Its translation is CSVSRQGNNDEQYF.

This clone was seen a single time. This chain links TRBV9 with TRBJ2-2; D is possibly TRBD1 (5 bases). Germline CDR1 SGDLS, CDR2 YYNGEE. With 3 bases removed from V and 5 bases from J, the gap between germline ends came to 11 bases. This CDR3 comprises 14 residues. CDR3 region: CASSANSGTGELFF. CDR3 in DNA: TGTGCCAGCAGCGCAAACTCAGGGACCGGGGAGCTGTTTTTT.

The genes are TRBV7-9 and TRBJ1-2; TRBD1 agrees at 7 bases. CDR1 and CDR2 (germline): SEHNR, FQNEAQ (reference sequence). J was trimmed by 4 bases and V by 3 bases; bases with no gene match: 8. The CDR3 has 15 residues. Here the CDR3 reads CASSFLSRTGYGYTF. CDR3 bases: TGTGCCAGCAGCTTTCTCTCCAGGACAGGCTATGGCTACACCTTC. The full variable domain, with the rest looked up from reference TRBV7-9 and TRBJ1-2, is DTGVSQNPRHKITKRGQNVTFRCDPISEHNRLYWYRQTLGQGPEFLTYFQNEAQLEKSRLLSDRFSAERPKGSFSTLEIQRTEQGDSAMYLCASSFLSRTGYGYTFGSGTRLTVV.

The J gene is TRBJ1-5, the V gene TRBV29-1, with 8 bases lining up with TRBD1. Germline CDR1 reads SQVTM; CDR2 reads ANQGSEA. J lost 6 bases, V lost 5 bases, and 12 bases had no gene match. The CDR3 is made up of 15 amino acids. CDR3 protein: CSVQTGTGGTQPQHF. For the CDR3, the DNA is TGCAGCGTTCAGACCGGGACAGGCGGCACTCAGCCCCAGCATTTT.

This sequence joins TRBV29-1 and TRBJ2-1, with TRBD1 matching over 9 bases. The length of the CDR3 is 13 residues. Germline CDR1 SQVTM, CDR2 ANQGSEA. V dropped 8 bases and J dropped 6; count of bases not matched to a gene: 8. CDR3 sequence: CSTRDRGGNEQFF. For the CDR3, the DNA is TGCAGCACACGTGACAGGGGGGGCAATGAGCAGTTCTTC.

This clone was found a few times. The chain couples TRBV5-1 to TRBJ2-1; 11 bases are shared with TRBD2. The CDR3 is 17 amino acids. Germline assignment: CDR1 SGHRS and CDR2 YFSETQ. Germline trimming cut 3 bases from V and 1 base from J; bases unmatched to any gene: 6. The CDR3 DNA follows: TGCGCCAGCAGCTCCAGGACTAGCGGGTCTTCCTACAATGAGCAGTTCTTC. Its translation is CASSSRTSGSSYNEQFF.

This chain connects TRBV7-2 to TRBJ2-5; D gene unclear. CDR1 and CDR2 from the germline V gene are SGHTA and FQGNSA. CDR3 size: 15 residues. V lost 2 bases, J lost 4 bases, and 14 bases lay in between. The CDR3 DNA follows: TGTGCCAGCAGCTTATGGGCGACGACCCCAGAGACCCAGTACTTC. It is translated as CASSLWATTPETQYF.

This chain joins TRBV7-2 and TRBJ2-2; TRBD2 matches at 10 bases. Germline CDR1 SGHTA, CDR2 FQGNSA. V shed 5 bases, J shed 0 bases, and the junction held 9 bases outside the gene matches. This CDR3 has 18 amino acids. In DNA, the CDR3 is TGTGCCAGCAGCCCCCGGCTAGCGGGGGCTACGAACACCGGGGAGCTGTTTTTT. Its protein product is CASSPRLAGATNTGELFF.

This clone is labeled large. CDR3 protein: CASSPPGSGEQYF. In nucleotides, the CDR3 is TGTGCCAGCTCACCACCTGGGTCGGGGGAGCAGTACTTC. This rearrangement joins TRBV18 to TRBJ2-7; D possibly corresponds to TRBD2 (5 bases). V lost 0 bases and J lost 7, with 10 bases in between. Germline V gene data show CDR1 as KGHSH and CDR2 as LQKENI. CDR3 length equals 13 residues.

This chain links TRBV6-5 with TRBJ2-2, with no clear D. The V end lost 6 bases, the J end lost 2 bases, and 7 bases lay between the germline ends. Germline V gene data show CDR1 as MNHEY and CDR2 as SVGAGI. This CDR3 is 13 amino acids long. In DNA, the CDR3 is TGTGCCAGCAGACAGATCAACACCGGGGAGCTGTTTTTT. It is translated as CASRQINTGELFF.

The gene calls are TRBV4-2 and TRBJ1-5; D not certain. Germline lookup yields CDR1 LGHNA and CDR2 YNFKEQ. V was shortened by 2 bases and J by 9 bases, with 11 bases between the two germline ends. CDR3 length equals 13 residues. The CDR3 loop is CASSQTITGPQHF. CDR3 sequence (DNA): TGTGCCAGCAGCCAAACAATTACCGGGCCCCAGCATTTT.

V is TRBV15 and J is TRBJ2-2, with 7 bases matching TRBD2. The V segment lost 0 bases and the J segment 6 bases; nucleotides outside the gene matches: 7. Germline-derived CDR1 and CDR2 are LNHNV and YYDKDF (reference sequence). This CDR3 comprises 16 residues. DNA of the CDR3: TGTGCCACCAGCAGAGATATAAGGGGAGGGTCCGGGGAGCTGTTTTTT. Translation gives CATSRDIRGGSGELFF. The variable domain in full, completed from reference TRBV15 and TRBJ2-2, reads DAMVIQNPRYQVTQFGKPVTLSCSQTLNHNVMYWYQQKSSQAPKLLFHYYDKDFNNEADTPDNFQSRRPNTSFCFLDIRSPGLGDTAMYLCATSRDIRGGSGELFFGEGSRLTVL.

The chain employs TRBV28 and TRBJ1-2; D ambiguous. Germline loops: CDR1 MDHEN, CDR2 SYDVKM. There are 15 residues in the CDR3. The V and J ends lost 4 bases and 2 bases respectively, with 14 bases between them. Here the CDR3 DNA reads TGTGCCAGCAGTTCTTCCTACATCGCCAACTATGGCTACACCTTC. Its translation is CASSSSYIANYGYTF.

This chain joins TRBV6-1 and TRBJ2-7; 7 bases are a match to TRBD2. The CDR3 consists of 18 residues. With 0 bases clipped from V and 5 bases from J, the junction kept 16 bases outside the gene matches. The germline gives CDR1 MNHNS, CDR2 SASEGT. In DNA form, the CDR3 reads TGTGCCAGCAGTGAAGCGCAGGGTAGCGGGCTCAAACGGCACGAGCAGTACTTC. It translates to CASSEAQGSGLKRHEQYF.